Given below is one TCR beta chain in context. Its antigen is currently unknown. CDR3 size: 15 residues. Per the germline V gene, CDR1 is SGHAT and CDR2 is FQNNGV. V gave up 5 bases and J gave up 7 bases; unmatched junction bases: 11. 60 Vbeta and 13 Jbeta primers were used in PCR. Profiling relied on immunoSEQ multiplex PCR, and the TCRdb table lists in-frame clones only, not all of them. Recorded for this sample: about 200,000 clones. This sample is drawn from a study of cytomegalovirus exposure and HLA in healthy donors. General study findings and limits: What a later analysis reportedly showed was that an Asian-associated ancestry cluster had fewer N-insertions than the approximately 700-donor mean.

The TCR originated in a boy aged 10-17 years in good health and CMV-seronegative. What was sequenced was PBMCs. The chain combines TRBV11-2 with TRBJ1-1, with TRBD1 matching 9 bases. Written as DNA, the CDR3 is TGTGCCAGCAGCCCCCGGGACAGGGTTTACGGTGAAGCTTTCTTT. It translates to CASSPRDRVYGEAFF.